This TCR beta chain is drawn from a study of human T cells and chemical hapten exposure. Study-wide findings and caveats: The presence of alopecia in the donors means their immune response may differ from healthy people's.

TCRdb re-analysed the RACE reads in MiXCR, keeping a single row per CDR3 protein. The sample lists 350,000 or so distinct CDR3 sequences, around 7% occurring once. Time point described: patch test 1, 2 weeks after DPC sensitization. Treatment described: therapeutic diphenylcyclopropenone sensitization with weekly scalp DPC. This clonotype was counted many times. The antigen is unknown. Losses at the gene ends were 3 bases for V and 12 bases for J; bases not matched to a gene: 8. The CDR3 length is 12 residues. Germline values: CDR1 SGDLS, CDR2 YYNGEE. The material was whole blood, obtained in connection with sensitization to the hapten diphenylcyclopropenone (DPC). The chain carries TRBV9 and TRBJ2-7; 8 nucleotides align to TRBD2. The TCR was taken from a woman under 30 with alopecia areata. Some clones in this sample may be carry-over from other donors' samples. The CDR3, as DNA: TGTGCCAGCAGCGAGATAGCGGGGCTGCTGTACTTC. Its protein is CASSEIAGLLYF.